This T cell receptor beta chain was recovered during a study of blood T cell repertoires in COVID-19. In the study overall: Researchers got acute and convalescent COVID-19 samples from the United States, Italy and Spain. PBMCs, B-cell-depleted T cells, or T cells were the source of the cDNA or gDNA that made up the material.

Methods used by the authors: Estimation of nucleated cell counts relied on the amplification of reference gene primers. The repertoire was sequenced with immunoSEQ multiplex PCR; TCRdb's copy has only in-frame clones and lacks some. V and J calls and clone size are as listed in that table; D and trimming were resolved from the DNA. The table shows around 260,000 clones, with roughly nine tenths occurring only once. Recruited during active infection, patients (from Seattle) were subsequently followed longitudinally. The receptor's source is a woman aged 30 to 39 with COVID-19, enrolled during active disease. The sample consisted of peripheral blood.

The CDR3 DNA reads as TGTGCCAGCAGTTACGGACAGTACTACAATGAGCAGTTCTTC. Amino acids: CASSYGQYYNEQFF. The V and J genes are TRBV6-6 and TRBJ2-1, with TRBD1 as a possible D gene (6 bases). Germline V gene sequence: CDR1 MNHNY, CDR2 SVGAGI (reference sequence). Deletions cut 2 bases from V and 3 bases from J, with 8 bases between. This CDR3 contains 14 residues.